This record concerns one TCR beta chain sequence. This sample was taken from a study of blood T cell repertoires in COVID-19. Background on the study: Sites in the United States, Italy and Spain provided acute and convalescent COVID-19 samples. PBMCs, B-cell-depleted T cells, or T cells provided the cDNA or gDNA that made up the material.

Original processing methods: The assay estimated nucleated cells by amplifying reference gene primers. Profiled with immunoSEQ multiplex PCR; TCRdb holds only in-frame clones, not every one. From that table come the V and J calls and clone size; the DNA was used to work out D and trimming. The sample lists roughly 100,000 clones, around 87% occurring once. Per the germline V gene, CDR1 is SGDLS and CDR2 is YYNGEE. This CDR3 has 14 amino acids. Trimming left V 3 bases short and J 1 base short, with 10 bases between. The rearrangement uses TRBV9 and TRBJ1-1; possible D gene TRBD1, 6 bases. The sample comprised peripheral blood. The TCR comes from a human donor in a cohort sampled during active COVID-19. Here the CDR3 reads CASSDGTSNTEAFF. The CDR3 nucleotides read TGTGCCAGCAGCGACGGGACATCGAACACTGAAGCTTTCTTT. The complete variable domain, with remaining parts taken from reference TRBV9 and TRBJ1-1, reads DSGVTQTPKHLITATGQRVTLRCSPRSGDLSVYWYQQSLDQGLQFLIQYYNGEERAKGNILERFSAQQFPDLHSELNLSSLELGDSALYFCASSDGTSNTEAFFGQGTRLTVV.